This T cell receptor beta chain was recorded in a study of T cell repertoires in cytomegalovirus infection. Study in general: Public TCR beta signatures provided an indication of both CMV infection and a matching HLA type.

TCRdb re-called the reads through MiXCR, storing one row per CDR3 protein. The sample records about 330,000 distinct CDR3 sequences, about 32% being singletons. This clonotype came up a few times. The target antigen is unknown. The V gene's germline CDR1 is SEHNR and CDR2 FQNEAQ (reference sequence). The junction had 4 bases not matched to a gene; V was cut back by 2 bases and J by 7 bases. The CDR3 extends over 14 amino acids. The clonotype originates from a human donor in good health (CMV status not recorded). Some clones in this sample may be carry-over from other donors' samples. The gene calls are TRBV7-9 and TRBJ2-2; 7 positions match TRBD1. Sequencing used cultured PBMCs, obtained from culture after CMV antigen stimulation. The CDR3 sequence: CASSLLRTGGELFF. The CDR3 bases are TGTGCCAGCAGCTTACTTCGGACAGGCGGGGAGCTGTTTTTT.